These T cell receptor beta chains were read from a single sample in a study of molecular identifiers for immune sequencing clone quantification. TCRdb passed the PCR reads through MiXCR, listing each CDR3 protein once. The data contain approximately 93,000 distinct CDR3 sequences, roughly 25% of them singletons. Sequencing was done on a sample of naive CD8+ T cells from blood, with Jurkat cell RNA spiked in. The receptor source for this set is a human donor in good health. Some libraries in this study had Jurkat cell RNA spiked in. Each CDR3 is given with its conserved first and last residue.

v_gene,CDR3aa
TRBV5-5,CASSGDPTGLAGAWYAVDTQYF
TRBV29-1,CSVVGQTTYNEQFF
TRBV28,CASSRGGSYEQYF
TRBV14,CASSSLGGTGSYYEQYF
TRBV4-1,CASSQTGQHYEQYF
TRBV20-1,CSARSQDRGPNQPQHF
TRBV6-2/TRBV6-3,CASSPRRINYGYTF
TRBV4-3,CASSQALGVLDEQYF
TRBV19,CASRIAGGGRETQYF
TRBV7-9,CASSRTILDQVGGNTIYF
TRBV28,CASSFTVASTAPGQGGANYGYAF
TRBV9,CASSSYTGDTQYF
TRBV6-5,CASRPWGGTTEAFF
TRBV6-2/TRBV6-3,CASSLGLNEQFF
TRBV11-2,CASSLGKYSSYNEQFF
TRBV21-1,CASSEREKEETQYF
TRBV9,CASSAWGSYNEQFF
TRBV20-1,CSARQGGSPLHF
TRBV28,CASSYPGGGVGTQYF
TRBV9,CAGSGLKNTQYF
TRBV4-2,CASSPHTDRAENIQYF
TRBV4-3,CASSQYEQTYYEQYF
TRBV12-3/TRBV12-4,CASSLGGVDEQYF
TRBV7-6,CASSLLPGGNRESQPQHF
TRBV28,CASKKGQGVYYGYTF
TRBV12-3/TRBV12-4,CASSNIEHTDTQYF